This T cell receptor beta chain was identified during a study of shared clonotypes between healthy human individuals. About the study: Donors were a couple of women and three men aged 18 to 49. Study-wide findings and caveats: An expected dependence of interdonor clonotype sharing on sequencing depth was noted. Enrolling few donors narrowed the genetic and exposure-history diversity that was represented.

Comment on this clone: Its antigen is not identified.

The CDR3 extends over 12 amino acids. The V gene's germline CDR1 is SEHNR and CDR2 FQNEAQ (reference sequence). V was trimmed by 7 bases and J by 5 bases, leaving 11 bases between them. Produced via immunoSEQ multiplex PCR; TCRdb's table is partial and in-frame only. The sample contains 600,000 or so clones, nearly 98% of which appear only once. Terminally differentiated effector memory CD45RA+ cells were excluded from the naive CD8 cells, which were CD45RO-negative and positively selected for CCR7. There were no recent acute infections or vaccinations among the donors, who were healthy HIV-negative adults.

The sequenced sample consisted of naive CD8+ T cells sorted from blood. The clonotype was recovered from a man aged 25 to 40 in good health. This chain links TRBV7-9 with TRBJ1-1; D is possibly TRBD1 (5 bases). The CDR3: CASTLRGTEAFF. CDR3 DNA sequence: TGTGCCAGCACACTAAGGGGTACTGAAGCTTTCTTT. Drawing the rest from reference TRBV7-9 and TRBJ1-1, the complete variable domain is DTGVSQNPRHKITKRGQNVTFRCDPISEHNRLYWYRQTLGQGPEFLTYFQNEAQLEKSRLLSDRFSAERPKGSFSTLEIQRTEQGDSAMYLCASTLRGTEAFFGQGTRLTVV.